Only a few counts were recorded for the clone carrying this T cell receptor (beta chain). Under the authors' procedure: Reference gene primer amplification yielded estimated nucleated cell counts. TCRdb's table, derived via immunoSEQ multiplex PCR, lists solely in-frame clones and lacks some. Clone size and V and J calls were adopted from that table, with D and trimming inferred from the DNA. The repertoire holds approximately 240,000 clones, with around nine tenths as singletons. The CDR3 has 14 residues. The germline V and J ends were trimmed by 2 bases and 2 bases, with 10 bases remaining between them. Germline V gene data show CDR1 as SGHNT and CDR2 as YYREEE (reference sequence). The sample originates from a study of blood T cell repertoires in COVID-19. Study in general: Acute-phase and convalescent COVID-19 samples originated in the United States, Italy and Spain. PBMCs, B-cell-depleted T cells, or T cells provided the cDNA or gDNA that made up the material.

This clonotype was obtained from a woman aged 18 to 35 who had recovered from COVID-19. The chain combines TRBV5-4 with TRBJ1-1; no firm D call. The sequenced sample consisted of peripheral blood. The CDR3 region has the DNA TGTGCCAGCAGCTTCACAGCCTATAACACTGAAGCTTTCTTT. It yields the protein CASSFTAYNTEAFF.